A selection of T cell receptor beta chains follows, all from one sample in a study of blood T cell repertoires in COVID-19. Only in-frame clones appear in the TCRdb table, and some are missing; sequencing was by immunoSEQ multiplex PCR. The sample carries roughly 200,000 clones, 75% to 85% recorded once. The sequenced sample consisted of PBMCs or T cells enriched from blood (not recorded which). These TCRs come from a man aged 40-55 years who had recovered from COVID-19. The conserved cysteine and the conserved F or W are not part of the CDR3 here. D genes are given only for firm matches.

cdr3_length,j_call,v_call,d_call,cdr3_aa
11,TRBJ1-1,TRBV15,TRBD1,ATSRARGTEAF
11,TRBJ1-2,TRBV30,TRBD1,AWNIQGAAGYT
16,TRBJ1-1,TRBV25-1,TRBD1,ASSAGTDLGWDRGEAF
13,TRBJ1-2,TRBV6-2/TRBV6-3,NA,ASSYRGAANYGYT
19,TRBJ2-6,TRBV3-1/TRBV3-2,TRBD1,ASSQEHITGQGVWGANVLT
13,TRBJ1-3,TRBV9,NA,ASSVDRISGNTIY
14,TRBJ1-6,TRBV5-6,NA,ASSLQGGPPNSPLH
13,TRBJ2-1,TRBV7-9,NA,ASSVTGYSYNEQF
13,TRBJ2-3,TRBV7-2,NA,ASSLGTLRTDTQY
12,TRBJ1-5,TRBV30,NA,AWSPTGIGQPQH
14,TRBJ2-1,TRBV24-1,TRBD2,ATSDSSGGLYNEQF
12,TRBJ1-3,TRBV29-1,NA,SAVDRKTGNTIY
15,TRBJ2-1,TRBV7-9,NA,ASSFLSMGPSYNEQF
14,TRBJ1-3,TRBV7-9,NA,ASSSNRASSGNTIY
14,TRBJ2-5,TRBV11-2,TRBD1,ASSLTRTGGQETQY
13,TRBJ2-2,TRBV7-7,TRBD2,ASSWTSGSTGELF
13,TRBJ1-2,TRBV3-1/TRBV3-2,NA,ASSQKGGRYYGYT
10,TRBJ1-2,TRBV2,NA,ASKGARVGYT
17,TRBJ2-1,TRBV24-1,TRBD2,ATSDSGLAGGKNVDEQF
12,TRBJ2-2,TRBV6-5,TRBD1,ASKRDRVTGELF
13,TRBJ2-3,TRBV9,NA,ASSFLREVVDTQY
14,TRBJ2-1,TRBV5-4,TRBD2,ASRHKAGGPNNEQF
11,TRBJ2-7,TRBV6-6,NA,ASSYSNSYEQY
11,TRBJ1-1,TRBV7-3,NA,ASRLSGNTEAF
10,TRBJ1-2,TRBV2,NA,ASTDSNYGYT
12,TRBJ2-3,TRBV10-1,NA,ASSDSSEGDTQY
14,TRBJ1-6,TRBV18,NA,ASSPLGAGDNSPLH
14,TRBJ2-1,TRBV27,NA,ASRSPQRTSYNEQF